This T cell receptor beta chain was recorded in a study of T cell responses to AZD1222 COVID-19 vaccine (dated by TCRdb to the early 2020s). Notes on the research overall: A total of 230 to 250 trial participants underwent TCR sequencing, of whom 200 to 220 received two doses of AZD1222 and about 25 received two doses of the MenACWY control vaccine. Trial participants were enrolled by age into subgroups of 18-55, 56-69 and 70-plus years, and about 150, 27 and 61 TCR-sequenced participants, respectively, were included in these subgroups. Results the study describes overall, beyond this receptor: After two AZD1222 doses, spike-specific TCR breadth and depth were significantly higher than at day 0 and than in MenACWY recipients. Participants were mostly white British, with more females than males. The authors suggested clonal diversity may have been underestimated. Epitopes outside the regions mutated in the B.1.351 and B.1.1.7 variants were reportedly recognized by nearly half of the unique spike-specific TCRs. The whole spike protein was spanned by vaccine-associated CD4 TCRs, and dominant responses were seen in regions 160-218 and 743-854. Conclusions about previously exposed vaccinees are limited, since just a handful of AZD1222 recipients were seropositive for SARS-CoV-2 at baseline. In the small 56-69-year group, the increase in depth fell short of significance, most likely because of low power. Because no samples from the day 14 peak response were available, repertoires could be characterized only after the peak T cell response.

This clone showed up just once. Its antigen remains unidentified. The sample holds no much larger clone one base away, and base qualities are not on file. This sample's time point label indicates: about 28 days (+/-7) after the second vaccine dose. Because spike-specific TCR depth and breadth did not differ between the two schedules, AZD1222 recipients who got a second dose at roughly 4 weeks were pooled with those who got a second dose at roughly 12 weeks. Samples from vaccinated people were obtained from the UK trials COV001 and COV002, which included a single-blind randomized controlled phase 2/3 trial of AZD1222 (ChAdOx1 nCoV-19) in healthy adults. For TCRbeta chain sequencing, PBMC samples from trial participants were taken at day 0 and at day 28 after the second dose. The CDR3 regions of human TCRbeta chains were analyzed by immunosequencing. On the study's bioinformatics: Repertoire TCRs were checked for matches against a reference library of SARS-CoV-2-specific TCRs that had been generated using the MIRA antigen-specificity platform. Breadth meant the fraction of unique TCRs that were SARS-CoV-2-associated, whereas depth meant the fraction of total T cells that were SARS-CoV-2-associated. Using the MIRA data, every spike-specific TCR was mapped to the spike region that the TCR reacted to and assigned to either a CD4 or a CD8 class. Log10-transformed breadth and depth values were compared by one-way ANOVA with Sidak's multiple comparisons tests. TCRdb holds this immuneACCESS table with in-frame rearrangements only. Some clones are missing; in checked studies, unresolved V genes explain under half, and the rest has no known cause. Clone size and V and J calls were adopted from that table, with D and trimming inferred from the DNA. The sample has 200,000 or so clones on record, about 93% of them singletons. Roughly 1% of the sample goes to the ten largest clones.

The receptor comes from an adult who received the AZD1222 COVID-19 vaccine. The sequenced sample was peripheral blood, obtained 28 days after the second AZD1222 dose.

The CDR3 amino acid sequence is: CASSLMEPDVGYGYTF. The DNA sequence is as follows: TGTGCCAGCAGCTTAATGGAACCAGACGTAGGCTATGGCTACACCTTC. The chain joins TRBV7-6 to TRBJ1-2; too little of a D gene remains to name it. Reading the germline V gene gives CDR1 SGHVS and CDR2 FNYEAQ. V is shortened by 2 bases, J by 4 bases, and the region joining them spans 17 bases. The CDR3 covers 16 residues, taking in both the cysteine and the phenylalanine. Kept here is only the CDR3 DNA, which spans 48 bases and is read in frame from base 1.